The text below deals with one T cell receptor beta chain. The source of the sample is a study of shared clonotypes between healthy human individuals. Generated by immunoSEQ multiplex PCR, the TCRdb table keeps only in-frame clones and is missing some. The data hold 1,400,000 or so clones, with 98% observed a single time. Germline CDR1 reads LNHDA; CDR2 reads SQIVND (reference sequence). Trimming took 3 bases from V and 6 from J, leaving 5 bases between them. This CDR3 spans 12 amino acids. The TCR comes from a man aged 25 to 45 in good health. The chain is built from TRBV19 and TRBJ2-2; D remains ambiguous. Source material: naive CD4+ T cells sorted from blood. Subset in this sample: CD45RA+ positively selected. The CDR3, as DNA: TGTGCCAGTAGTATTAACCCCGGGGAGCTGTTTTTT. Translation gives CASSINPGELFF.